This T cell receptor beta chain came from a study of coeliac disease (dated 2022 in TCRdb). Background for the entire study: High-resolution HLA typing was unavailable, so biased TRBV7-2 usage was queried as a proof of principle. Small intestinal lymphocyte fractions from coeliac and non-coeliac patients were analysed in the study using next-generation sequencing of rearranged TRB and TRG CDR3 regions. The aim was to characterise TR repertoires of small intestinal T cells in active, refractory type I and gluten-free-diet-treated coeliac disease. A total of about 30 patients were included in the full study, of whom around 22 had serologically confirmed coeliac disease and 8 were controls with non-small intestinal disorders. TRB sequencing succeeded for samples from roughly 30 subjects, including roughly 25 paired bulk unsorted intraepithelial and lamina propria cell samples.

Of note for this clone: The specificity of this receptor is unknown. No base-level quality is on record; no much larger clone is a single base apart.

General conclusions and limits of the study: Lower clonality than in controls was observed in the TRB and TRG repertoires of active coeliac intraepithelial and lamina propria samples, suggesting that diverse T cells were recruited. Published gliadin-specific TRB sequences were found in 9 of 18 coeliac lamina propria samples but in only 1 of 6 controls. The authors considered the approach unsuitable for unbiased detection of gliadin-specific T cells, which are scarce and rarely shared between patients. Cross-contamination between compartments was possible, because separating intraepithelial cells from lamina propria cells did not produce high-purity fractions. TRB repertoires were mostly private, with most amino acid sequences found in only one sample, and V-gene usage showed no significant difference between disease groups.

Deletion took 1 base off V and 4 bases off J, with a span of 14 bases between the germline ends. The CDR3 has 15 amino acids, counting the end cysteine and phenylalanine. Only the CDR3 part of the read is kept: 45 bases, read in frame from the first base. The germline V gene (reference sequence) yields LNHNV for CDR1 and YYDKDF for CDR2. Cells were frozen in aliquots of 500,000 in DMSO/FBS in liquid nitrogen, and a single aliquot from each fraction was used for sequencing. Endoscopy and small intestinal biopsy were performed in all 30 patients in the study. Lamina propria cells were released by collagenase digestion of the biopsy tissue remaining after intraepithelial cell isolation. Genomic DNA was extracted from frozen unsorted cell fractions using the Qiagen DNeasy blood extraction kit. Library preparation was by the immunoSEQ multiplex PCR assay. Using reverse primers that targeted J gene segments together with forward primers that targeted V gene segments, the TR loci were amplified in a multiplexed PCR. The amplified CDR3 regions were sequenced using the Illumina HiSeq System. Concerning the study's data processing: To strip out PCR and sequencing errors and collapse the data into unique sequences, a nearest-neighbour algorithm merged closely related reads. Each repertoire was summarised by clonality and by T cell density, with T cell density defined as TR molecules per amount of genomic DNA input. Public TRs were defined as CDR3 amino acid sequences in at least 80% of unsorted samples, then tested for differential abundance between coeliac and control samples. Each lamina propria sample was queried against a list of fewer than 250 published gliadin-specific TRB sequences. Kruskal-Wallis tests followed by Dunn post-tests were used to test for differences in clonality and density between disease groups. The immuneACCESS repertoire file appears here via TCRdb, limited to in-frame rearrangements. These files lack a portion of the clones; in checked studies, under half of the deficit traces to unresolved V genes, and the cause of the others is not known. That table furnishes V, J and clone size, whereas the DNA furnished D and trimming. The sample contains 3,500 to 4,500 clones, less than 70% of them found a single time. The top ten clonotypes cover less than 6.5% of the sample.

Sample: lymphocytes from the gut lamina propria. The sample's cell subset or site label, decoded: lamina propria cell (LPC) fraction of small intestinal biopsy. This TCR derives from a man aged 65-85 years without celiac disease. The receptor chain draws on TRBV15 and TRBJ2-7; a tentative D call is TRBD1 (5 bases match). CDR3 protein: CATSRGEKGKYEQYF. Read as DNA, the sequence is TGTGCCACCAGCAGAGGGGAAAAGGGGAAATACGAGCAGTACTTC. The CDR3, completed at both ends by the reference TRBV15 and TRBJ2-7 genes, gives the full variable domain DAMVIQNPRYQVTQFGKPVTLSCSQTLNHNVMYWYQQKSSQAPKLLFHYYDKDFNNEADTPDNFQSRRPNTSFCFLDIRSPGLGDTAMYLCATSRGEKGKYEQYFGPGTRLTVT.